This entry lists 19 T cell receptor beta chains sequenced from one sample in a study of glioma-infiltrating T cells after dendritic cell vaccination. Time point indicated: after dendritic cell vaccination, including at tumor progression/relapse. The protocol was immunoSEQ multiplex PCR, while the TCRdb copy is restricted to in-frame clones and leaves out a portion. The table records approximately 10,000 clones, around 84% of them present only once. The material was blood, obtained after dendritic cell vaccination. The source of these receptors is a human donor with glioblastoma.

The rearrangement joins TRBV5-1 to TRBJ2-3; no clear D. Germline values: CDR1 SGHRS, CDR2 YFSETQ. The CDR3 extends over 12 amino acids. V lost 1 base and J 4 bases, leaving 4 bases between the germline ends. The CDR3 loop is CASSLKPDTQYF. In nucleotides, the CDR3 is TGCGCCAGCAGCTTGAAGCCAGATACGCAGTATTTT. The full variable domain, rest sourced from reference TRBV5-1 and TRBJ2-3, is KAGVTQTPRYLIKTRGQQVTLSCSPISGHRSVSWYQQTPGQGLQFLFEYFSETQRNKGNFPGRFSGRQFSNSRSEMNVSTLELGDSALYLCASSLKPDTQYFGPGTRLTVL.

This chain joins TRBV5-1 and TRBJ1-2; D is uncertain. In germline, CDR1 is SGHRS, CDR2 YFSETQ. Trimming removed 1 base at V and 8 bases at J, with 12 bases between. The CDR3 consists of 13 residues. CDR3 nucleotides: TGCGCCAGCAGCTTGTTACTGTCCGAGGGCTACACCTTC. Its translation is CASSLLLSEGYTF.

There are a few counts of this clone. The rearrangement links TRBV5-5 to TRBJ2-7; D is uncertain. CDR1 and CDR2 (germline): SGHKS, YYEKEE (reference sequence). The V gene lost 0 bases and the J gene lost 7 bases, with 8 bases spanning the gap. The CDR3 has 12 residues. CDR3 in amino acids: CASSLAVGEQYF. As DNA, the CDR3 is TGTGCCAGCAGCTTGGCCGTCGGTGAGCAGTACTTC.

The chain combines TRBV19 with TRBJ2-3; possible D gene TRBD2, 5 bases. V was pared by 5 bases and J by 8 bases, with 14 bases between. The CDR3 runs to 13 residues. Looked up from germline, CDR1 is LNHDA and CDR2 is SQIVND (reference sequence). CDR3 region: CASSSLSRGTQYF. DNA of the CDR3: TGTGCCAGTAGTTCCCTGTCCCGGGGTACGCAGTATTTT. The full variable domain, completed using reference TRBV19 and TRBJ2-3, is DGGITQSPKYLFRKEGQNVTLSCEQNLNHDAMYWYRQDPGQGLRLIYYSQIVNDFQKGDIAEGYSVSREKKESFPLTVTSAQKNPTAFYLCASSSLSRGTQYFGPGTRLTVL.

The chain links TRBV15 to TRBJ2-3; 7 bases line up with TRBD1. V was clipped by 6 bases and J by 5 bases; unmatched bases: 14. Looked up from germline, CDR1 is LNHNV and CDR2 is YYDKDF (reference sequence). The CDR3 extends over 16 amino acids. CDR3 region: CATSRPSGGALDTQYF. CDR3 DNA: TGTGCCACCAGTAGACCGTCAGGGGGAGCTCTAGATACGCAGTATTTT.

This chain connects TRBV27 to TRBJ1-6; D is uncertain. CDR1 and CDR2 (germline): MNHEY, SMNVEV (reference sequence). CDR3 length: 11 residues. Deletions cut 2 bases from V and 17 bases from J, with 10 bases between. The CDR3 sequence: CASSLKRIVHF. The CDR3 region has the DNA TGTGCCAGCAGTTTAAAGCGTATAGTCCACTTT.

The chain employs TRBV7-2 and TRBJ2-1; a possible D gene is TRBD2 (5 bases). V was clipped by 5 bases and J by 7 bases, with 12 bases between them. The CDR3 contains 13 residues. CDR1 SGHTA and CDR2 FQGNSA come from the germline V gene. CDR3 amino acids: CASSPLRLNEQFF. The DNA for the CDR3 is TGTGCCAGCAGCCCCCTGAGACTAAATGAGCAGTTCTTC.

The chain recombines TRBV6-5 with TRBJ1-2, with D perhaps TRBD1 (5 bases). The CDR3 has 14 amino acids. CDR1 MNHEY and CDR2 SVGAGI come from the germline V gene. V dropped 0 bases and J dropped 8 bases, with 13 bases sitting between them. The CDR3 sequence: CASSYSGGFGGYTF. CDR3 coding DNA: TGTGCCAGCAGTTACTCCGGGGGATTTGGAGGCTACACCTTC.

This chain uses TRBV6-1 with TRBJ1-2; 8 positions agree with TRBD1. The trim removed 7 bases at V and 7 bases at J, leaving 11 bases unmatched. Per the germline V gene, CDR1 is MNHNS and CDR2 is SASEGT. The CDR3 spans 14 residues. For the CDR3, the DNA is TGTGCCAGCAAACGGCAGGGGGCGCAGAGTGGCTACACCTTC. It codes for CASKRQGAQSGYTF.

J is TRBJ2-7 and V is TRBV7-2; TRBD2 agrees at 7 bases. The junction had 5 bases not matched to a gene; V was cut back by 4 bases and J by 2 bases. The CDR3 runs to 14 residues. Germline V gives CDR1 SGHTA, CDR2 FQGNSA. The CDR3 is CASSSRDYTYEQYF. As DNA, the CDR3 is TGTGCCAGCAGCTCCCGGGACTACACCTACGAGCAGTACTTC.

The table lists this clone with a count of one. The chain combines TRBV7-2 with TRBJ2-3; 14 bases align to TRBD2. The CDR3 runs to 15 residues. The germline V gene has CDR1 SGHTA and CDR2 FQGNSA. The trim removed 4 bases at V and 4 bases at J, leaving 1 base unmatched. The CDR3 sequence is CASSSGLAGADTQYF. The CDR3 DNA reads TGTGCCAGCAGCTCGGGACTAGCGGGAGCAGATACGCAGTATTTT.

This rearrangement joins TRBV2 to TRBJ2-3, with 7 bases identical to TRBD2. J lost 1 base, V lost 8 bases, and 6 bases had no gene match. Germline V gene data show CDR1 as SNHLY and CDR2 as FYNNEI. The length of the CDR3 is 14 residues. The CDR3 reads CASARSGGTDTQYF. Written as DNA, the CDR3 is TGTGCCAGCGCGCGGAGCGGGGGCACAGATACGCAGTATTTT. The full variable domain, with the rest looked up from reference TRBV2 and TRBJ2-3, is EPEVTQTPSHQVTQMGQEVILRCVPISNHLYFYWYRQILGQKVEFLVSFYNNEISEKSEIFDDQFSVERPDGSNFTLKIRSTKLEDSAMYFCASARSGGTDTQYFGPGTRLTVL.

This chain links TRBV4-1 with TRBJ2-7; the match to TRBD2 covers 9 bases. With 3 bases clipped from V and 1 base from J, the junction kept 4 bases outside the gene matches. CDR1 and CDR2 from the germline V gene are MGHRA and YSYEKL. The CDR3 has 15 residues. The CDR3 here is CASSQPAGGSYEQYF. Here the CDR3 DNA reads TGCGCCAGCAGCCAGCCAGCGGGGGGATCCTACGAGCAGTACTTC.

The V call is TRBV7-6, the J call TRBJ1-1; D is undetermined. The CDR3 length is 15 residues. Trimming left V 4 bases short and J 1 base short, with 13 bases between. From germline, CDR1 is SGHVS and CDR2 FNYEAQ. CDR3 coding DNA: TGTGCCAGCAGCTCCCGCGCTCGAGCGAACACTGAAGCTTTCTTT. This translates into CASSSRARANTEAFF.

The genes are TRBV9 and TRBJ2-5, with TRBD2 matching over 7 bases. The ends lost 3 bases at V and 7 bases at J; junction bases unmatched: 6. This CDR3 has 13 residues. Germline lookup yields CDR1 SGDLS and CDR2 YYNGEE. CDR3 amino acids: CASSAETGGTQYF. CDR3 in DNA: TGTGCCAGCAGCGCCGAAACGGGAGGGACCCAGTACTTC.

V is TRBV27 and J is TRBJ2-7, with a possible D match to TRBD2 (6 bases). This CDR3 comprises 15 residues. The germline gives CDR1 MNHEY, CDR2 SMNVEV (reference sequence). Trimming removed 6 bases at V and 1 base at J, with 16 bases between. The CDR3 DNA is TGTGCCAGCAGACTCCCGGGCGGAGGGTCCTACGAGCAGTACTTC. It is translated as CASRLPGGGSYEQYF.

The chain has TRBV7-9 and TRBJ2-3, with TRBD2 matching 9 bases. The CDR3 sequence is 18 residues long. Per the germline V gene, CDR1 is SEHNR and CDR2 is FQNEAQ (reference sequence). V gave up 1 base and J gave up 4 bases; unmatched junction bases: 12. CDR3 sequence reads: CASSLEDPAGGPADTQYF. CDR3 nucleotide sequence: TGTGCCAGCAGCTTAGAAGACCCGGCGGGAGGGCCCGCAGATACGCAGTATTTT.

The CDR3 protein is CAINQGQSTDTQYF. The CDR3 region has the DNA TGTGCCATCAACCAAGGACAGAGCACAGATACGCAGTATTTT. This chain joins TRBV10-3 and TRBJ2-3; a possible D gene is TRBD1 (6 bases). V shed 7 bases and J shed 0 bases, with 11 bases lying between them. The CDR3 is 14 amino acids. Germline V gives CDR1 ENHRY, CDR2 SYGVKD.

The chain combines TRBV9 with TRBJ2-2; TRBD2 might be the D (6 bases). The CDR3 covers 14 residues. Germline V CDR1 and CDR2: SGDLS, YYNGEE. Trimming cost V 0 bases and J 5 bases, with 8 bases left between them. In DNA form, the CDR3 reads TGTGCCAGCAGCGTAGTAAGCGGGACCGGGGAGCTGTTTTTT. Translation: CASSVVSGTGELFF.